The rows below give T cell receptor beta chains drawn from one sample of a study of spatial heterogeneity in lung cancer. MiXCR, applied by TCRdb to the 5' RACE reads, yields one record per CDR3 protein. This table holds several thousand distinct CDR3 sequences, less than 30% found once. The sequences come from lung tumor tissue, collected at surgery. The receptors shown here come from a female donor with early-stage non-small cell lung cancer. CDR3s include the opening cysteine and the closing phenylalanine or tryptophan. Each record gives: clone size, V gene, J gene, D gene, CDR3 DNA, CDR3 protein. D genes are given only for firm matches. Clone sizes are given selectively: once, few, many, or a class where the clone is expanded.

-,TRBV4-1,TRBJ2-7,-,TGCGCCAGCAGCTACCGGGACGGAGAATACGAGCAGTACTTC,CASSYRDGEYEQYF
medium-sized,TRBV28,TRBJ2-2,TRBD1,TGTGCCAGCAGTGTCGGGACAGTCACGCTGGAGCTGTTTTTT,CASSVGTVTLELFF
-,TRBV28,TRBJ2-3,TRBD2,TGTGCCAGCAGTTTACTAGCGGGGGGCCCCACAGATACGCAGTATTTT,CASSLLAGGPTDTQYF
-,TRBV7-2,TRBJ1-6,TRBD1,TGTGCCAGCAGCCTAGGACAGGGGGGCTCCTATAATTCACCCCTCCACTTT,CASSLGQGGSYNSPLHF
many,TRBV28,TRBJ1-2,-,TGTGCCAGCAGTCAAACAATGGGAATATCTAACTATGGCTACACCTTC,CASSQTMGISNYGYTF
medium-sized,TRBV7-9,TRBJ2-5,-,TGTGCCAGCAGCTTGGCTGATTCCGAGACCCAGTACTTC,CASSLADSETQYF
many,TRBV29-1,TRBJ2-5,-,TGCAGCGTTGAACAGGGACCGGGCGAGACCCAGTACTTC,CSVEQGPGETQYF
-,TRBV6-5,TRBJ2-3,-,TGTGCCAGCAGTTGGACAACCAGCACAGATACGCAGTATTTT,CASSWTTSTDTQYF
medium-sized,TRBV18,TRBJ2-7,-,TGTGCCAGCTCACCGAGGGAAGGGAAGTACGAGCAGTACTTC,CASSPREGKYEQYF
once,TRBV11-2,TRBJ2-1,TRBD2,TGTGCCAGCAGCCCCCGGATAGCGGGAGGTAATGAGCAGTTCTTC,CASSPRIAGGNEQFF
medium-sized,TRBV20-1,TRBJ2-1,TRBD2,TGCAGTGCTAGGGGACTAGCGGGGGACAATGAGCAGTTCTTC,CSARGLAGDNEQFF
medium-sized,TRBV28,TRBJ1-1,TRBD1,TGTGCCAGCAGTCAATCACAGGGGGCCGGCACTGAAGCTTTCTTT,CASSQSQGAGTEAFF
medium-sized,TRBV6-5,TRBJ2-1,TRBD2,TGTGCCAGCAGTCCCCAGCGGGGGCTCTCCTACAATGAGCAGTTCTTC,CASSPQRGLSYNEQFF
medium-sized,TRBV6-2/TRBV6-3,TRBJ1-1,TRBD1,TGTGCCAGCAGTTCCGACCGGGACAGGAGACTGAACACTGAAGCTTTCTTT,CASSSDRDRRLNTEAFF
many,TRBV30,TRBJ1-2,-,TGTGCCTGGAGTGTTGCGGGGGCGGCTGGCTACACCTTC,CAWSVAGAAGYTF
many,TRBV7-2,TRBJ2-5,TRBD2,TGTGCCAGCAGCCCATTAGCGGGGGGGCTGGAGACCCAGTACTTC,CASSPLAGGLETQYF
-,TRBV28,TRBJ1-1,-,TGTGCCAGCAGTTTAGCGGGGAGAAACACTGAAGCTTTCTTT,CASSLAGRNTEAFF
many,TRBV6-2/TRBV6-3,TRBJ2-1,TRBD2,TGTGCCAGCAGTTACCCCCCTAGCGGGGGTTGGGATGAGCAGTTCTTC,CASSYPPSGGWDEQFF
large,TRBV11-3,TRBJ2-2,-,TGTGCCAGCAGCTTAGCGGCGGGGGAGCTGTTTTTT,CASSLAAGELFF
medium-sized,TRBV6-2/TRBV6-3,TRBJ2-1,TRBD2,TGTGCCAGCAGTCACCCTAGCGGGGGCCACAATGAGCAGTTCTTC,CASSHPSGGHNEQFF
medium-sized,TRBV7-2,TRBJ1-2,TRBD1,TGTGCCAGCAGCCTGACAGGGCCGGGAGGCTACACCTTC,CASSLTGPGGYTF
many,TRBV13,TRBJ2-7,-,TGTGCCAGCAGCTTACGGTCCCTGGACGAGCAGTACTTC,CASSLRSLDEQYF
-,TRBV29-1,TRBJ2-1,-,TGCAGCGTTGAGAGGGATGGGGACAATGAGCAGTTCTTC,CSVERDGDNEQFF
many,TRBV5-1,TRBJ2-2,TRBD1,TGCGCCAGCAGCCCGTACAGGGGGAACACCGGGGAGCTGTTTTTT,CASSPYRGNTGELFF
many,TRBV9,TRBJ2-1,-,TGTGCCAGCAGCGTAGAGCTTGGAAGACAGGCCAACAATGAGCAGTTCTTC,CASSVELGRQANNEQFF
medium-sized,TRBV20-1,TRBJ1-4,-,TGCAGTGCTGAGACGGCGGTTGATGAAAAACTGTTTTTT,CSAETAVDEKLFF
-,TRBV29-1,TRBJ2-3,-,TGCAGCGAAGCGGAACGCACAGATACGCAGTATTTT,CSEAERTDTQYF
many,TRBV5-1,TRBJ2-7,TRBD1,TGCGCCAGCAGCTTGGGACAGGGGGCGTTCGGGGAGCAGTACTTC,CASSLGQGAFGEQYF
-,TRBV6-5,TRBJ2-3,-,TGTGCCAGCAGTGCTACAGGACGGGCAGATACGCAGTATTTT,CASSATGRADTQYF
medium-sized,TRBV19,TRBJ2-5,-,TGTGCCAGTAGTGTAGACCACGGAGAGACCCAGTACTTC,CASSVDHGETQYF
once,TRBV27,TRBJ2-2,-,TGTGCCAGCAGTTCAGGGCCAATGATCACCGGGGAGTTGTTTTTT,CASSSGPMITGELFF
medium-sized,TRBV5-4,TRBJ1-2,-,TGTGCCAGCAGCTTGGAAGTGGGAGCTAACTATGGCTACACCTTC,CASSLEVGANYGYTF
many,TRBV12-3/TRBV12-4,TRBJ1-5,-,TGTGCCAGCAGTTTCCAGGGGCAGCCCCAGCATTTT,CASSFQGQPQHF
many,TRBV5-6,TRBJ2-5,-,TGTGCCAGCAGCATAACCGGGCCCCAAGAGACCCAGTACTTC,CASSITGPQETQYF
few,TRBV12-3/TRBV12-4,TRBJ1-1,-,TGTGCCAGCAGGCCGGGCGGGACTGAAGCTTTCTTT,CASRPGGTEAFF
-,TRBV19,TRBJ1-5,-,TGTGCCAGTACCCACGAGAGGGATCAGCCCCAGCATTTT,CASTHERDQPQHF
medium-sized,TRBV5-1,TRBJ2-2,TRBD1,TGCGCCAGCAGCTTGGCCGCAGGGGGCAATACCGGGGAGCTGTTTTTT,CASSLAAGGNTGELFF
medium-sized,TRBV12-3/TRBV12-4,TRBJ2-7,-,TGTGCCAGCAGTTTTAGGGACTCGACGGGGGAGCAGTACTTC,CASSFRDSTGEQYF
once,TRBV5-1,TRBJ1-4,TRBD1,TGCGCCAGCAGCCAACGACAGGGCGCAAATGAAAAACTGTTTTTT,CASSQRQGANEKLFF
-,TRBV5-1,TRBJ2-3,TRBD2,TGCGCCAGCAGCTTCAGCGGGGGCAGCACAGATACGCAGTATTTT,CASSFSGGSTDTQYF
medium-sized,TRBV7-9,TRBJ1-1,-,TGTGCCAGCAGCCCACAGTTGGGGTTTGACACTGAAGCTTTCTTT,CASSPQLGFDTEAFF
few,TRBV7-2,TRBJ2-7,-,TGTGCCAGCAGCCTAGGGACTCCCCCTACGTGGCAGTACTTC,CASSLGTPPTWQYF
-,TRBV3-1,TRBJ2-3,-,TGTGCCAGCAGCCAAGAGCGATCGAGCGCCGGAGCAGATACGCAGTATTTT,CASSQERSSAGADTQYF
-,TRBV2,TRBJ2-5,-,TGTGCCAGCAGTCCGGACTGGAATAAAGAGACCCAGTACTTC,CASSPDWNKETQYF
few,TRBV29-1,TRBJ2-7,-,TGCAGCGTTGAAGAGGGGAGCGGAGGGGTTGACTACGAGCAGTACTTC,CSVEEGSGGVDYEQYF
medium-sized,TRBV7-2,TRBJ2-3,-,TGTGCCAGCAGCCCCCTTTACGGGACAGATACGCAGTATTTT,CASSPLYGTDTQYF
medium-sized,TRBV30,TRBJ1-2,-,TGTGCCTGGACCCTGGAACGAAACTATGGCTACACCTTC,CAWTLERNYGYTF
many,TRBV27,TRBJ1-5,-,TGTGCCAGCAGTAACCTAGGGGCGGCGAGCCAGCCCCAGCATTTT,CASSNLGAASQPQHF
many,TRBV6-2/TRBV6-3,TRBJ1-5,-,TGTGCCAGCAGCCTGGTGGTGGGGAATCAGCCCCAGCATTTT,CASSLVVGNQPQHF
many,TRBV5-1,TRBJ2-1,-,TGCGCCAGCAGCTTGTCTGGACCGTACAATGAGCAGTTCTTC,CASSLSGPYNEQFF
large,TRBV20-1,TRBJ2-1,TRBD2,TGCAGTGAAGTGCCCTCGGGACTAGCGGGGGGGGAGCAGTTCTTC,CSEVPSGLAGGEQFF
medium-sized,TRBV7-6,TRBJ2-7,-,TGTGCCAGCAGCTTATCGCCCGGTGGACTCATCTACGAGCAGTACTTC,CASSLSPGGLIYEQYF